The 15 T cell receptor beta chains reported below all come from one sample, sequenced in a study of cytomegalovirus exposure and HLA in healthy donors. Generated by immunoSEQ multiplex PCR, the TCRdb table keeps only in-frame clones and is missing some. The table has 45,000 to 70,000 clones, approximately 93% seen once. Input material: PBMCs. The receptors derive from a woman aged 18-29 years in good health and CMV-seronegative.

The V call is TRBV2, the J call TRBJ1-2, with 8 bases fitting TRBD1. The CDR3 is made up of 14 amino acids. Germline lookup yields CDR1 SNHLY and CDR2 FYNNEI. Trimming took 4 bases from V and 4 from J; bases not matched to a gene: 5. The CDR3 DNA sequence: TGTGCCAGCAGTGTAGGGACAGGCATCTATGGCTACACCTTC. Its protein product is CASSVGTGIYGYTF.

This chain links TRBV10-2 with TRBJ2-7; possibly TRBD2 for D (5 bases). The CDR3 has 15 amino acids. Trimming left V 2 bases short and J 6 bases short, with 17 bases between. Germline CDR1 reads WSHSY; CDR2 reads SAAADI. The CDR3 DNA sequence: TGCGCCAGCAGTGAGATCCTAGCTAGGAACTCCGAGCAGTACGTC. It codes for CASSEILARNSEQYV.

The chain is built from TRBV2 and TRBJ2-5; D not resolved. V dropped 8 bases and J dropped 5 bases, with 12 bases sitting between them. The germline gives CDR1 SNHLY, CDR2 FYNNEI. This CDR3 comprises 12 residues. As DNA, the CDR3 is TGTGCCAGCGGCGGCGTCTTGGAGACCCAGTACTTC. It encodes CASGGVLETQYF. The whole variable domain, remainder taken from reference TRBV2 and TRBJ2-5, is EPEVTQTPSHQVTQMGQEVILRCVPISNHLYFYWYRQILGQKVEFLVSFYNNEISEKSEIFDDQFSVERPDGSNFTLKIRSTKLEDSAMYFCASGGVLETQYFGPGTRLLVL.

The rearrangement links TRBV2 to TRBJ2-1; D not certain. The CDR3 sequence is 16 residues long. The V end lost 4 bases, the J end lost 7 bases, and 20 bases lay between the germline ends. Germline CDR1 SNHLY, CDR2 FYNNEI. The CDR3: CASSVSRSLPPNEQFF. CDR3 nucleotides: TGTGCCAGCAGTGTTTCTAGGTCATTGCCTCCAAATGAGCAGTTCTTC.

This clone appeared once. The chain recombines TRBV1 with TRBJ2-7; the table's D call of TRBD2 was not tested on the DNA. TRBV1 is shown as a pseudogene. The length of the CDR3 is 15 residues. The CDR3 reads CTSSQGTESSYEQYV. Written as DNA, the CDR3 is TGCACCAGCAGCCAAGGGACTGAAAGCTCCTACGAGCAGTACGTC.

The CDR3 DNA reads as TGTGCCAGCAGCGTAGAATCTAGCGGGACTCCCCGGAGGGACAATGAGCAGTTCTTC. As protein: CASSVESSGTPRRDNEQFF. The rearrangement uses TRBV9 and TRBJ2-1; TRBD2 agrees at 9 bases. The V gene's germline CDR1 is SGDLS and CDR2 YYNGEE. Losses at the gene ends were 0 bases for V and 5 bases for J; bases not matched to a gene: 15. This CDR3 region has 19 residues.

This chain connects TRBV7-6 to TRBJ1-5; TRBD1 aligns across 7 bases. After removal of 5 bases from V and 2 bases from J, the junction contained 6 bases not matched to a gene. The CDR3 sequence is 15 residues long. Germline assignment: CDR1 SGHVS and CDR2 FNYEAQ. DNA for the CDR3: TGTGCCAGCAGCCGACGACAGGGCGGCAATCAGCCCCAGCATTTT. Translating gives CASSRRQGGNQPQHF.

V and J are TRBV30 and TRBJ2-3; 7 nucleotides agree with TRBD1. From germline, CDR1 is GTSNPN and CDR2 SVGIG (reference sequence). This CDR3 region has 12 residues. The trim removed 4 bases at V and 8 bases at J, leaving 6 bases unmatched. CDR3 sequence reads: CAWNRGGSTQYF. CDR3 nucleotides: TGTGCCTGGAACAGGGGCGGAAGTACGCAGTATTTT.

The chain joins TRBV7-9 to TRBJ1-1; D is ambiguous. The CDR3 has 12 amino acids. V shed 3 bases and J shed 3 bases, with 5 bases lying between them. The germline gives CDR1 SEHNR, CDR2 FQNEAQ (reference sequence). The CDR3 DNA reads TGTGCCAGCAGCTTCTATGACACTGAAGCTTTCTTT. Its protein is CASSFYDTEAFF.

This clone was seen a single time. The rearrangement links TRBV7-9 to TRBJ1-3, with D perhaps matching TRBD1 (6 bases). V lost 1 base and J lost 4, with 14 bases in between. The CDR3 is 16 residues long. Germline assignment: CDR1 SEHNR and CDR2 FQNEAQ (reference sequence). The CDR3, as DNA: TGTGCCAGCAGCTTAGATCAGGGGCGCGTCGGAAACACCATATATTTT. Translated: CASSLDQGRVGNTIYF.

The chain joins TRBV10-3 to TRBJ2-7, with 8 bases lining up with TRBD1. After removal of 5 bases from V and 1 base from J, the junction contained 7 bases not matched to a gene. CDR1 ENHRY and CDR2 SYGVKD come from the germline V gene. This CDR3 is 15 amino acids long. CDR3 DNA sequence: TGTGCCATCAGTTCCGGGACAGGTCCTTCCTACGAGCAGTACTTC. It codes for CAISSGTGPSYEQYF.

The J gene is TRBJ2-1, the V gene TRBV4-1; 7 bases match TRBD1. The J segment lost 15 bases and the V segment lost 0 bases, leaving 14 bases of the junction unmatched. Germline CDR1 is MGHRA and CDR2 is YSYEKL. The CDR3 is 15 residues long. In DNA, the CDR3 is TGCGCCAGCAGCCAAGAACTGGGACCAGGGGGAGAACGGTTCTTC. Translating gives CASSQELGPGGERFF.

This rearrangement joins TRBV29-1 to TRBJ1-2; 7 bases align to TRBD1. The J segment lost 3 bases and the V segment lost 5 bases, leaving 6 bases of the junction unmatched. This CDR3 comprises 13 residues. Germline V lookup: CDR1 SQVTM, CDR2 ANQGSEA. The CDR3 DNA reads TGCAGCGTTTTTAGGGACAGCTACTATGGCTACACCTTC. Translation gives CSVFRDSYYGYTF. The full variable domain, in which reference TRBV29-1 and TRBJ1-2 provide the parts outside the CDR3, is SAVISQKPSRDICQRGTSLTIQCQVDSQVTMMFWYRQQPGQSLTLIATANQGSEATYESGFVIDKFPISRPNLTFSTLTVSNMSPEDSSIYLCSVFRDSYYGYTFGSGTRLTVV.

For the CDR3, the DNA is TGTGCCAGCAGTTACATTGGGGGGGCGAACACTGAAGCTTTCTTT. Amino acid sequence: CASSYIGGANTEAFF. The chain uses TRBV11-2 and TRBJ1-1; tentatively, D is TRBD1 (6 bases). The V gene lost 6 bases and the J gene lost 1 base, with 15 bases spanning the gap. CDR1 and CDR2 (germline): SGHAT, FQNNGV. CDR3 size: 15 residues.

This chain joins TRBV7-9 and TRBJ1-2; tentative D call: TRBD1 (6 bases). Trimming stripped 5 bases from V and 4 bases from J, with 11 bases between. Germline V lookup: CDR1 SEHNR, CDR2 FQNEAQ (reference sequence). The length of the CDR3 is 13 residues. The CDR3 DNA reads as TGTGCCAGCAGCCTAGGACAGTCCTATGGCTACACCTTC. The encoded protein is CASSLGQSYGYTF.